The following is a T cell receptor beta chain sequence with its context. TCRdb re-called the 5' RACE reads and shows each CDR3 protein once, DNA omitted. The clone table shows some 170,000 distinct CDR3 sequences, with the ten largest holding 2% to 3%. Germline assignment: CDR1 KGHSH and CDR2 LQKENI. The CDR3 is made up of 13 amino acids. The data belong to a study of monozygotic twins with inflammatory bowel disease. The receptor was derived from a human donor with ulcerative colitis or Crohn's disease, or a healthy co-twin of an affected twin (not recorded which). The rearrangement joins TRBV18 to TRBJ1-2; TCRdb selects TRBD1, and the lack of DNA leaves this call unchecked. The sample consisted of blood. CDR3 in amino acids: CASSTTGRYGYTF. Full variable domain (outside the CDR3, taken from reference TRBV18 and TRBJ1-2): NAGVMQNPRHLVRRRGQEARLRCSPMKGHSHVYWYRQLPEEGLKFMVYLQKENIIDESGMPKERFSAEFPKEGPSILRIQQVVRGDSAAYFCASSTTGRYGYTFGSGTRLTVV.